This entry describes one TCR beta chain. RNA totalling about 0.45 to 1 ug underwent reverse transcription with random hexamers. An immunoSEQ multiplex PCR amplified TCR beta CDR3 over 54 Vbeta and 13 Jbeta. TCRdb redid the calling of the immunoSEQ multiplex PCR reads with MiXCR, one entry per CDR3 protein. The sample records approximately 150,000 distinct CDR3 sequences, roughly 80% being singletons. The source of the sample is a study of CD8 T cells in Susac syndrome. CD8+ and CD4+ blood T cells underwent TCR beta sequencing. Trimming at V came to 0 bases and at J to 2 bases, leaving 4 bases not matched to a gene. The CDR3 has 16 amino acids. Germline-derived CDR1 and CDR2 are MGHRA and YSYEKL.

The receptor comes from a human donor with multiple sclerosis. Sequenced: CD8+ T cells from PBMCs. The chain recombines TRBV4-1 with TRBJ2-1; 7 bases agree with TRBD2. The CDR3 here is CASSQDRSGAYNEQFF. For the CDR3, the DNA is TGCGCCAGCAGCCAAGATCGAAGCGGGGCCTACAATGAGCAGTTCTTC.